The clone carrying this T cell receptor (beta chain) appeared many times. Its antigen is undetermined. This entry belongs to a study of tumor and adjacent non-tumor tissue in lung cancer. Background on the study: Histology: around twelve adenocarcinoma, a couple of squamous cell carcinoma, 1 small cell lung cancer. Study results and caveats: Top 100 clones took a larger repertoire share in normal lung. Significantly higher TCR diversity was found in tumor than normal lung.

This CDR3 has 14 residues. The V gene's germline CDR1 is LGHNA and CDR2 YSLEER. Losses at the gene ends were 2 bases for V and 7 bases for J; bases not matched to a gene: 3. TCRbeta libraries were built with three rounds of nested PCR, modified from ARM-PCR. A single record per CDR3 protein comes from TCRdb applying MiXCR to the multiplex PCR reads. The sample carries about 200,000 distinct CDR3 sequences, around 71% recorded once. This sample's RNA came from whole unsorted tissue. This sequence was found in a man between 60 and 75 years old with non-small cell lung cancer. The sequencing input was lung tumor tissue. The gene calls are TRBV4-3 and TRBJ1-2, with 11 bases matching TRBD1. Here the CDR3 DNA reads TGCGCCAGCAGCCAACCCGGGACAGGGGGTGGCTACACCTTC. It yields the protein CASSQPGTGGGYTF.